A single sample is the source of the 25 T cell receptor beta chains below, sequenced in a study of spatial heterogeneity in lung cancer. Points from the study as a whole: Mutation counts in tumors were tracked by counts of expanded intratumoral alpha and beta TCRs.

TCRdb independently ran MiXCR on the 5' RACE reads; one entry per CDR3 protein. The table shows over 14,000 distinct CDR3 sequences, with about 7% occurring only once. Regarding time point: sample taken at primary tumor resection. These TCRs' antigens remain unknown. The sample was lung tumor tissue, taken at surgery. The receptors were sampled from a male donor with early-stage non-small cell lung cancer.

Ten or more counts support this clonotype. The CDR3 loop reads CSAGTGDTDTQYF. The CDR3 nucleotides are TGCAGTGCTGGGACAGGGGATACAGATACGCAGTATTTT. The J gene is TRBJ2-3, the V gene TRBV20-1, with 10 bases that match TRBD1. The CDR3 totals 13 residues. Germline CDR1 reads DFQATT; CDR2 reads SNEGSKA (reference sequence). V gave up 5 bases and J gave up 3 bases; unmatched junction bases: 2.

For this clonotype: This sequence may be a read error, since a much larger clone differs from it by one base. The chain has TRBV5-1 and TRBJ2-7; TRBD2 aligns across 7 bases. Germline CDR1 is SGHRS and CDR2 is YFSETQ. The V gene end was trimmed by 1 base and the J gene end by 0 bases; junction bases not matched to a gene: 7. This CDR3 spans 16 amino acids. CDR3 DNA: TGCGCCAGCAGCTTGTCGGGTAGCGGGCGCTCCTACGAGCAGTACTTC. Translation: CASSLSGSGRSYEQYF.

This clonotype was counted a few times. The chain employs TRBV5-1 and TRBJ1-1, with TRBD1 matching over 7 bases. This CDR3 has 13 amino acids. The V gene's germline CDR1 is SGHRS and CDR2 YFSETQ. Trimming took 4 bases from V and 5 from J; bases not matched to a gene: 5. In DNA form, the CDR3 reads TGCGCCAGCAGCGTTGCAGGGGGAACTGAAGCTTTCTTT. Translation gives CASSVAGGTEAFF.

A few counts support this clonotype. The chain couples TRBV28 to TRBJ1-1; weak D call: TRBD1 (6 bases). The V gene lost 10 bases and the J gene lost 5 bases, with 26 bases spanning the gap. CDR1 and CDR2 (germline): MDHEN, SYDVKM. The CDR3 covers 16 residues. The CDR3, as DNA: TGTGCCACCGCCTGGGACATATTCAAAGTCGGAACTGAAGCTTTCTTT. It specifies CATAWDIFKVGTEAFF. Combining the CDR3 with reference TRBV28 and TRBJ1-1 gives the whole variable domain DVKVTQSSRYLVKRTGEKVFLECVQDMDHENMFWYRQDPGLGLRLIYFSYDVKMKEKGDIPEGYSVSREKKERFSLILESASTNQTSMYLCATAWDIFKVGTEAFFGQGTRLTVV.

This clonotype appeared a few times. This rearrangement joins TRBV10-3 to TRBJ2-3; tentatively, D is TRBD1 (5 bases). The CDR3 has 13 amino acids. Trimming removed 7 bases at V and 6 bases at J, with 14 bases between. Germline values: CDR1 ENHRY, CDR2 SYGVKD. The DNA of the CDR3 is TGTGCCATCAAGGGGTCTCTCATCGATACGCAGTATTTT. This sequence encodes CAIKGSLIDTQYF.

This clonotype was picked up many times. V and J are TRBV4-2 and TRBJ1-1, with D perhaps TRBD1 (5 bases). Germline V lookup: CDR1 LGHNA, CDR2 YNFKEQ. V was shortened by 4 bases and J by 5 bases, with 14 bases between the two germline ends. The CDR3 runs 14 residues. The CDR3 bases are TGTGCCAGCAGCCCTAACGGGGGTCGAACTGAAGCTTTCTTT. It translates to CASSPNGGRTEAFF.

This clonotype was recorded many times. V gene TRBV27 combines with J gene TRBJ2-7; D may be TRBD1 or TRBD2 (5 bases each). The CDR3 loop spans 14 amino acids. Trimming took off 2 bases at V and 2 bases at J, with 10 bases between the two ends. Germline-derived CDR1 and CDR2 are MNHEY and SMNVEV (reference sequence). DNA for the CDR3: TGTGCCAGCAGTTTAGCTCAGGGACCCTACGAGCAGTACTTC. Amino acid sequence: CASSLAQGPYEQYF.

This clonotype came up many times. The V call is TRBV21-1, the J call TRBJ1-4; the table gives TRBD1 as D, unverified against the DNA. TRBV21-1 is deemed a pseudogene. This CDR3 comprises 17 residues. The CDR3: CASSRAGTGETNEKLFF. CDR3 DNA: TGTGCCAGCAGCAGAGCCGGGACAGGGGAGACTAATGAAAAACTGTTTTTT.

This clonotype is medium-sized. For the CDR3, the DNA is TGTGCCAGCAGCTTACTCGCCTACGGGGAGCTGTTTTTT. Its protein product is CASSLLAYGELFF. V is TRBV7-9 and J is TRBJ2-2; D not resolved. The CDR3 length is 13 residues. V lost 2 bases and J 7 bases, leaving 8 bases between the germline ends. CDR1 and CDR2 from the germline V gene are SEHNR and FQNEAQ (reference sequence).

The chain joins TRBV3-1 to TRBJ2-5; D is unclear. This CDR3 spans 12 amino acids. Germline assignment: CDR1 LGHDT and CDR2 YNNKEL (reference sequence). V was cut by 1 base and J by 4 bases, with 4 bases left in between. The CDR3 protein is CASSQGGETQYF. The CDR3 region has the DNA TGTGCCAGCAGCCAAGGGGGAGAGACCCAGTACTTC.

This clonotype was seen repeatedly, ten times or more. The gene calls are TRBV20-1 and TRBJ2-7; the match to TRBD1 covers 8 bases. There are 14 residues in the CDR3. Germline V gene lookup returns CDR1 DFQATT and CDR2 SNEGSKA (reference sequence). The V segment lost 0 bases and the J segment 6 bases; nucleotides outside the gene matches: 7. DNA for the CDR3: TGCAGTGCTAGAGATGTGACAGGGGTTCTCGAGCAGTACTTC. Its translation: CSARDVTGVLEQYF.

This clonotype was observed a few times. This rearrangement joins TRBV6-5 to TRBJ1-2; maybe TRBD1 (6 bases). V lost 6 bases and J 1 base, leaving 18 bases between the germline ends. The CDR3 runs to 16 residues. CDR1 MNHEY and CDR2 SVGAGI come from the germline V gene. The CDR3, as DNA: TGTGCCAGCAGCACCCTCAGGGGCCCAAGTAACTATGGCTACACCTTC. Amino acid sequence: CASSTLRGPSNYGYTF.

This clonotype was found many times. The rearrangement joins TRBV2 to TRBJ1-5; 10 bases align to TRBD1. With V trimmed by 5 bases and J by 2 bases, 9 bases remained unmatched. The CDR3 sequence is 17 residues long. Looked up from germline, CDR1 is SNHLY and CDR2 is FYNNEI. The CDR3 DNA is TGTGCCAGCAGTACGGGACAGGGGATTGAGGGCAATCAGCCCCAGCATTTT. This translates into CASSTGQGIEGNQPQHF.

The chain carries TRBV12-3 or TRBV12-4 and TRBJ2-7; D is tentatively TRBD1 or TRBD2 (5 bases each). The CDR3 covers 15 residues. V lost 6 bases, J lost 0 bases, and 15 bases lay in between. DNA for the CDR3: TGTGCCAGCAGCGGTGGCCCCGGGACCTCCTACGAGCAGTACTTC. Translation: CASSGGPGTSYEQYF.

This clonotype is medium-sized within its sample. V and J are TRBV3-1 and TRBJ2-7; maybe TRBD2 (6 bases). The CDR3 has 14 amino acids. Germline-derived CDR1 and CDR2 are LGHDT and YNNKEL (reference sequence). Trimming left V 4 bases short and J 0 bases short, with 10 bases between. The CDR3 DNA follows: TGTGCCAGCAGCCTCGGGGGACTCTCCTACGAGCAGTACTTC. This gives the protein CASSLGGLSYEQYF.

The sample holds many counts of this clonotype. The chain recombines TRBV19 with TRBJ1-5; tentatively, D is TRBD1 (6 bases). The length of the CDR3 is 14 residues. The germline gives CDR1 LNHDA, CDR2 SQIVND (reference sequence). The V end lost 9 bases, the J end lost 9 bases, and 21 bases lay between the germline ends. CDR3 residues: CASITSGALGPQHF. In DNA form, the CDR3 reads TGTGCCAGCATTACTTCAGGGGCCCTGGGGCCCCAGCATTTT. The variable domain in full, completed from reference TRBV19 and TRBJ1-5, reads DGGITQSPKYLFRKEGQNVTLSCEQNLNHDAMYWYRQDPGQGLRLIYYSQIVNDFQKGDIAEGYSVSREKKESFPLTVTSAQKNPTAFYLCASITSGALGPQHFGDGTRLSIL.

This clonotype was detected ten times or more. This chain connects TRBV7-9 to TRBJ2-2; D unresolved. The CDR3 runs 19 residues. V was cut by 2 bases and J by 0 bases, with 19 bases left in between. Germline CDR1 is SEHNR and CDR2 is FQNEAQ (reference sequence). The CDR3 coding sequence is TGTGCCAGCAGCTTAAACCCCAGTTCCAAGTATTCGAACACCGGGGAGCTGTTTTTT. Translated, it gives CASSLNPSSKYSNTGELFF.

V usage is TRBV7-8 and J usage is TRBJ2-5; 9 bases map to TRBD2. Germline V gene lookup returns CDR1 SGHVS and CDR2 FQNEAQ. CDR3 length: 16 residues. With V trimmed by 5 bases and J by 5 bases, 12 bases remained unmatched. DNA for the CDR3: TGTGCCAGCAGCCCCTACCGGCGGGGGGGCATTGAGACCCAGTACTTC. Translated: CASSPYRRGGIETQYF.

V and J are TRBV7-3 and TRBJ2-1; D tentatively reads TRBD1 or TRBD2 (5 bases each). Germline CDR1 is SGHTA and CDR2 is FQGTGA. This CDR3 spans 15 amino acids. Trimming stripped 5 bases from V and 0 bases from J, with 11 bases between. The CDR3: CASSLDSGSYNEQFF. In nucleotides, the CDR3 is TGTGCCAGCAGCCTCGACAGCGGCTCCTACAATGAGCAGTTCTTC.

There are many counts of this clonotype. This chain uses TRBV27 with TRBJ1-2, with D possibly matching TRBD1 (6 bases). This CDR3 is built from 12 residues. Trimming pared 7 bases from V and 4 bases from J, leaving 10 bases between. CDR1 is MNHEY, CDR2 SMNVEV, per germline (reference sequence). The CDR3 DNA sequence: TGTGCCAGCAAACAGGGAGGCTATGGCTACACCTTC. This encodes CASKQGGYGYTF.

This clonotype appeared many times. This sequence joins TRBV6-6 and TRBJ2-2; D uncertain. This CDR3 is built from 12 residues. V shed 2 bases and J shed 4 bases, with 2 bases lying between them. Germline lookup yields CDR1 MNHNY and CDR2 SVGAGI (reference sequence). The CDR3 sequence is CASSYRTGELFF. The CDR3 DNA sequence: TGTGCCAGCAGTTACCGCACCGGGGAGCTGTTTTTT.

For the CDR3, the DNA is TGTGCCAGCAATCCAGGGTCTTATCAGCCCCAGCATTTT. Translated, it gives CASNPGSYQPQHF. The chain carries TRBV6-1 and TRBJ1-5, with D tentatively TRBD1 (5 bases). Germline V gene sequence: CDR1 MNHNS, CDR2 SASEGT. V was cut by 7 bases and J by 5 bases, with 12 bases left in between. CDR3 size: 13 residues.

About this clonotype itself: A read error may produce the germline difference seen at one junction end. V is TRBV20-1 and J is TRBJ2-2, with D perhaps matching TRBD2 (7 bases). Germline loops: CDR1 DFQATT, CDR2 SNEGSKA (reference sequence). The CDR3 is made up of 15 amino acids. CDR3 region: CSASPWGGLKGGLFF. The CDR3 bases are TGCAGTGCTAGCCCCTGGGGGGGTCTTAAGGGGGGGCTGTTTTTT.

This clonotype was detected many times. The CDR3 protein is CASSQRAEMNSPLHF. In nucleotides, the CDR3 is TGTGCCAGCAGTCAACGGGCAGAAATGAATTCACCCCTCCACTTT. This rearrangement joins TRBV27 to TRBJ1-6; D not resolved. The CDR3 extends over 15 amino acids. Deletions cut 5 bases from V and 7 bases from J, with 15 bases between. Germline lookup yields CDR1 MNHEY and CDR2 SMNVEV (reference sequence).

The rearrangement joins TRBV5-6 to TRBJ2-3, with 7 bases aligning to TRBD2. Unmatched junction bases numbered 7, after V lost 4 bases and J lost 5 bases. In germline, CDR1 is SGHDT, CDR2 YYEEEE. The CDR3 length is 14 residues. The CDR3 spells CASSPGLVLDTQYF. CDR3 in DNA: TGTGCCAGCAGCCCCGGACTAGTTTTAGATACGCAGTATTTT. Full variable domain (remainder filled in from reference TRBV5-6 and TRBJ2-3): DAGVTQSPTHLIKTRGQQVTLRCSPKSGHDTVSWYQQALGQGPQFIFQYYEEEERQRGNFPDRFSGHQFPNYSSELNVNALLLGDSALYLCASSPGLVLDTQYFGPGTRLTVL.